The next 22 T cell receptor beta chains were all read from a single sample in a study of T cell responses to AZD1222 COVID-19 vaccine. The protocol was immunoSEQ multiplex PCR, while the TCRdb copy is restricted to in-frame clones and leaves out a portion. Of approximately 100,000 clones in the sample, around 90% were seen once. The source material was peripheral blood, sampled on day 0 of AZD1222 vaccination. The source is an adult in good health.

The chain uses TRBV29-1 and TRBJ2-7, with D perhaps matching TRBD1 (5 bases). From germline, CDR1 is SQVTM and CDR2 ANQGSEA. Trimming removed 5 bases at V and 7 bases at J, with 21 bases between. The length of the CDR3 is 14 residues. CDR3 DNA sequence: TGCAGCGTTTTTGTTCAGGGCCAGACGGAGGAGCAGTACTTC. It encodes CSVFVQGQTEEQYF.

The gene calls are TRBV6-6 and TRBJ1-5; D perhaps matches TRBD1 (5 bases). The CDR3 loop spans 13 amino acids. Deletions cut 7 bases from V and 3 bases from J, with 10 bases between. From germline, CDR1 is MNHNY and CDR2 SVGAGI (reference sequence). The CDR3 DNA follows: TGTGCCAGCAAAGGACAAATCAATCAGCCCCAGCATTTT. Amino acids: CASKGQINQPQHF.

The chain combines TRBV7-2 with TRBJ1-2; 8 nucleotides line up with TRBD1. CDR1 and CDR2 from the germline V gene are SGHTA and FQGNSA. The length of the CDR3 is 17 residues. The trim removed 1 base at V and 0 bases at J, leaving 7 bases unmatched. The CDR3 nucleotides are TGTGCCAGCAGCTTAGTAGGTGGGGGACAGGCTAACTATGGCTACACCTTC. This gives the protein CASSLVGGGQANYGYTF.

A word on this clone: No conserved phenylalanine or tryptophan ends this CDR3, so it is likely a read error. The CDR3 here is CASSYGYGLLTEQYL. CDR3 bases: TGTGCCAGCAGTTACGGATATGGACTATTAACCGAGCAGTACCTC. V and J are TRBV6-2 or TRBV6-3 and TRBJ2-7; perhaps TRBD2 as D (6 bases). V dropped 2 bases and J dropped 6 bases, with 17 bases sitting between them. The CDR3 is 15 amino acids. Looked up from germline, CDR1 is MNHEY and CDR2 is SVGEGT.

The V gene is TRBV7-2, the J gene TRBJ2-1; D remains ambiguous. Germline V gives CDR1 SGHTA, CDR2 FQGNSA. This CDR3 spans 16 amino acids. Trimming removed 3 bases at V and 0 bases at J, with 12 bases between. The CDR3 DNA sequence: TGTGCCAGCAGCTTCCCTCGGTGGGGCTCCTACAATGAGCAGTTCTTC. This translates into CASSFPRWGSYNEQFF.

V usage is TRBV2 and J usage is TRBJ1-4; perhaps TRBD1 as D (6 bases). CDR3 length equals 14 residues. Germline V gene data show CDR1 as SNHLY and CDR2 as FYNNEI. The germline V and J ends were trimmed by 8 bases and 7 bases, with 17 bases remaining between them. This chain's CDR3 is CASREGVNGEKLFF. Here the CDR3 DNA reads TGTGCCAGCCGGGAGGGGGTGAATGGTGAAAAACTGTTTTTT.

The chain couples TRBV7-2 to TRBJ1-6, with no clear D. There are 14 residues in the CDR3. V dropped 2 bases and J dropped 8 bases, with 10 bases sitting between them. Germline CDR1 SGHTA, CDR2 FQGNSA. The CDR3 nucleotides read TGTGCCAGCAGCTTAACCCCTATTGATTCACCCCTCCACTTT. Protein sequence: CASSLTPIDSPLHF.

The V and J genes are TRBV27 and TRBJ2-1; 9 bases align to TRBD2. J gave up 6 bases and V 3 bases, and 6 bases lay outside the gene matches. The length of the CDR3 is 15 residues. Germline CDR1 reads MNHEY; CDR2 reads SMNVEV (reference sequence). The CDR3 is CASSFVGTSPNEQFF. CDR3 sequence (DNA): TGTGCCAGCAGTTTTGTGGGGACTAGCCCCAATGAGCAGTTCTTC.

A single count supports this clone. This chain joins TRBV4-3 and TRBJ1-3; D possibly corresponds to TRBD1 (5 bases). CDR3 length equals 18 residues. Germline CDR1 LGHNA, CDR2 YSLEER. V dropped 1 base and J dropped 0 bases, with 16 bases sitting between them. CDR3 DNA: TGCGCCAGCAGCCAAGCGGAGGGACTACGGAGCTCTGGAAACACCATATATTTT. Translated: CASSQAEGLRSSGNTIYF.

Only one count was recorded for this clone. The J gene is TRBJ2-1, the V gene TRBV11-3; D remains unclear. The V gene's germline CDR1 is SGHNT and CDR2 YENEEA. Trimming removed 5 bases from V and 7 bases from J, with 9 bases in between. The CDR3 extends over 12 amino acids. The CDR3 is CASSKGPNEQFF. Written as DNA, the CDR3 is TGTGCCAGCAGCAAGGGCCCTAATGAGCAGTTCTTC.

This chain links TRBV19 with TRBJ1-5; 7 positions match TRBD1. V lost 5 bases and J lost 0; bases outside the gene matches: 7. Germline V gives CDR1 LNHDA, CDR2 SQIVND (reference sequence). This CDR3 is built from 16 residues. This CDR3 reads CASSPRTGNSNQPQHF. CDR3 nucleotide sequence: TGTGCCAGTAGTCCCCGGACAGGCAATAGCAATCAGCCCCAGCATTTT.

V and J are TRBV7-2 and TRBJ1-3, with a possible D match to TRBD1 (5 bases). The V end was cut by 6 bases, the J end by 4 bases, with 13 bases between. The length of the CDR3 is 14 residues. CDR1 is SGHTA and CDR2 is FQGNSA in the germline V gene. The CDR3, as DNA: TGTGCCAGCAGGCCGGGGGGGTACGGAAACACCATATATTTT. Protein product: CASRPGGYGNTIYF.

The V call is TRBV19, the J call TRBJ1-2; no firm D call. Looked up from germline, CDR1 is LNHDA and CDR2 is SQIVND (reference sequence). This CDR3 has 15 amino acids. The V and J ends lost 3 bases and 4 bases respectively, with 15 bases between them. The chain's CDR3 is CASSIVLLGSYGYTF. The CDR3 region has the DNA TGTGCCAGTAGTATCGTTCTGTTGGGCTCCTATGGCTACACCTTC.

This sequence joins TRBV5-4 and TRBJ1-2; TRBD1 might be the D (5 bases). Looked up from germline, CDR1 is SGHNT and CDR2 is YYREEE (reference sequence). V lost 0 bases to trimming and J lost 7 bases, with 10 bases between them. The CDR3 runs to 13 residues. For the CDR3, the DNA is TGTGCCAGCAGCTTGGAAGGGGAACCTGGCTACACCTTC. This sequence encodes CASSLEGEPGYTF.

CDR3 protein: CASSLRFVGYNEQFF. DNA of the CDR3: TGTGCCAGCAGTTTGAGGTTCGTCGGGTACAATGAGCAGTTCTTC. The V and J genes are TRBV27 and TRBJ2-1; D not resolved. Trimming removed 3 bases from V and 4 bases from J, with 13 bases in between. Germline assignment: CDR1 MNHEY and CDR2 SMNVEV (reference sequence). The CDR3 is 15 residues long.

The chain recombines TRBV5-1 with TRBJ2-3; D might be TRBD1 or TRBD2, each matching 7 bases. Germline-derived CDR1 and CDR2 are SGHRS and YFSETQ. The CDR3 runs to 17 residues. Trimming left V 0 bases short and J 4 bases short, with 18 bases between. The CDR3, as DNA: TGCGCCAGCAGCTTGGAGGGCCAGGGGGGGCCCCCAGATACGCAGTATTTT. Encoded protein: CASSLEGQGGPPDTQYF. Looking up the rest from reference TRBV5-1 and TRBJ2-3 gives the full variable domain: KAGVTQTPRYLIKTRGQQVTLSCSPISGHRSVSWYQQTPGQGLQFLFEYFSETQRNKGNFPGRFSGRQFSNSRSEMNVSTLELGDSALYLCASSLEGQGGPPDTQYFGPGTRLTVL.

The CDR3 DNA is TGCGCCAGCAGCTTGGGCGGACAAGGATACAATGAGCAGTTCTTC. Its protein is CASSLGGQGYNEQFF. This chain joins TRBV5-1 and TRBJ2-1; D perhaps matches TRBD1 (5 bases). Germline V gene lookup returns CDR1 SGHRS and CDR2 YFSETQ. The CDR3 is 15 residues long. V shed 0 bases and J shed 4 bases, with 11 bases lying between them.

The V call is TRBV3-1 (or the pseudogene TRBV3-2), the J call TRBJ2-7; D possibly corresponds to TRBD1 (5 bases). The V end was cut by 4 bases, the J end by 5 bases, with 9 bases between. The CDR3 is made up of 12 amino acids. Germline V gene data show CDR1 as LGHDT and CDR2 as YNNKEL (reference sequence). The CDR3 DNA follows: TGTGCCAGCAGCCCCAGGGTCCACGAGCAGTACTTC. It translates to CASSPRVHEQYF.

This clone appeared a single time. The J gene is TRBJ2-1, the V gene TRBV18; possibly TRBD1 or TRBD2 for D (6 bases each). The CDR3 is 17 amino acids. V lost 0 bases and J 4 bases, leaving 16 bases between the germline ends. Germline lookup yields CDR1 KGHSH and CDR2 LQKENI. The CDR3 loop is CASSPPVGGGHYNEQFF. CDR3 sequence (DNA): TGTGCCAGCTCACCACCGGTAGGTGGGGGGCATTACAATGAGCAGTTCTTC.

The chain uses TRBV6-5 and TRBJ2-1; D is perhaps TRBD2 (5 bases). Looked up from germline, CDR1 is MNHEY and CDR2 is SVGAGI. V lost 5 bases and J 5 bases, leaving 13 bases between the germline ends. This CDR3 spans 14 amino acids. CDR3 coding DNA: TGTGCCAGCAGTATCAGCGGTAAAGACAATGAGCAGTTCTTC. This translates into CASSISGKDNEQFF.

V gene TRBV9 combines with J gene TRBJ2-3; D remains unclear. V lost 2 bases and J lost 4, with 5 bases in between. Germline V gene lookup returns CDR1 SGDLS and CDR2 YYNGEE. This CDR3 has 12 amino acids. CDR3 nucleotides: TGTGCCAGCAGCGTGACCGCAGATACGCAGTATTTT. Its translation: CASSVTADTQYF. The whole variable domain, filled in from reference TRBV9 and TRBJ2-3, reads DSGVTQTPKHLITATGQRVTLRCSPRSGDLSVYWYQQSLDQGLQFLIQYYNGEERAKGNILERFSAQQFPDLHSELNLSSLELGDSALYFCASSVTADTQYFGPGTRLTVL.

The chain combines TRBV7-2 with TRBJ1-4, with D perhaps TRBD1 (5 bases). V gave up 1 base and J gave up 8 bases, with 11 bases separating them. The CDR3 loop spans 14 amino acids. Germline CDR1 and CDR2: SGHTA and FQGNSA. CDR3 bases: TGTGCCAGCAGCTTAGGAAAGGGGTCCGAAAAACTGTTTTTT. Protein product: CASSLGKGSEKLFF.